This T cell receptor (beta chain) was captured by sequencing in a study of blood T cell repertoires in COVID-19. The wider study: The United States, Italy and Spain were the sources of the acute and convalescent COVID-19 samples. The cDNA or gDNA used as material had been derived from T cells, B-cell-depleted T cells, or PBMCs.

Per the study methods: How many nucleated cells were present was estimated from reference gene primer amplification. Repertoires were generated with immunoSEQ multiplex PCR, while TCRdb's copy carries only in-frame clones and drops some. D and trimming were read from the DNA, whereas the V and J calls and clone size are those reported in that table. The repertoire includes 40,000 to 65,000 clones, 82% of them detected once, and around 15% sits in the top ten. Trimming took off 5 bases at V and 2 bases at J, with 15 bases between the two ends. Germline V gene lookup returns CDR1 SGHTA and CDR2 FQGTGA. CDR3 size: 15 residues.

This sequence was found in a human donor in a cohort sampled during active COVID-19. V usage is TRBV7-3 and J usage is TRBJ2-5, with a weak D call TRBD2 (6 bases). The sequencing input was peripheral blood. CDR3 loop: CASSPKPGLQETQYF. CDR3 DNA sequence: TGTGCCAGCAGCCCAAAACCGGGACTTCAAGAGACCCAGTACTTC.